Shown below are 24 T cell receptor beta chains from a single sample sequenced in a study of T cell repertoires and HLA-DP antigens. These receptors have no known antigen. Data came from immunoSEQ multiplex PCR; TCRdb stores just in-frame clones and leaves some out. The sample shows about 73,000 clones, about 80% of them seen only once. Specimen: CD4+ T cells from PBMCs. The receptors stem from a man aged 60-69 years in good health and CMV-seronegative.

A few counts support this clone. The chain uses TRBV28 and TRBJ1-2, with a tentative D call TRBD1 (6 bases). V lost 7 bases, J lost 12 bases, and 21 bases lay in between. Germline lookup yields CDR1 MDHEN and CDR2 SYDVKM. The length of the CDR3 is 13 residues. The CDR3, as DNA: TGTGCCAGCAACAACATAGGGGGACCCCGGAACACCTTC. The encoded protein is CASNNIGGPRNTF.

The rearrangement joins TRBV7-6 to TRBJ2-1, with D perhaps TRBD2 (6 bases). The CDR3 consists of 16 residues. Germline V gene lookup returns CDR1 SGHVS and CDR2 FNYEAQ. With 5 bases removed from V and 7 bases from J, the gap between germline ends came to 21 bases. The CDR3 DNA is TGTGCCAGCAGCCTAGTTTTAACGGGAGCGAGGAATGAGCAGTTCTTC. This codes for CASSLVLTGARNEQFF.

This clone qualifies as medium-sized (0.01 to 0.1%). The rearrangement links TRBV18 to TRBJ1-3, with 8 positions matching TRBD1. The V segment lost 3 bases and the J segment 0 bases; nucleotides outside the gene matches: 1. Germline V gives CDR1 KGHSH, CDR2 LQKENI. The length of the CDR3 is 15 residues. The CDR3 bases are TGTGCCAGCTCACCGGACAGGGTCTCTGGAAACACCATATATTTT. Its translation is CASSPDRVSGNTIYF. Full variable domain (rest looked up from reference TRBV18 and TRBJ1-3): NAGVMQNPRHLVRRRGQEARLRCSPMKGHSHVYWYRQLPEEGLKFMVYLQKENIIDESGMPKERFSAEFPKEGPSILRIQQVVRGDSAAYFCASSPDRVSGNTIYFGEGSWLTVV.

CDR3 protein: CASTYGGPNLNQPQHF. As DNA, the CDR3 is TGTGCCAGCACATACGGGGGTCCTAACCTTAATCAGCCCCAGCATTTT. The chain couples TRBV28 to TRBJ1-5, with D perhaps matching TRBD1 (5 bases). Germline CDR1 MDHEN, CDR2 SYDVKM. The CDR3 is made up of 16 amino acids. V lost 7 bases, J lost 4 bases, and 20 bases lay in between.

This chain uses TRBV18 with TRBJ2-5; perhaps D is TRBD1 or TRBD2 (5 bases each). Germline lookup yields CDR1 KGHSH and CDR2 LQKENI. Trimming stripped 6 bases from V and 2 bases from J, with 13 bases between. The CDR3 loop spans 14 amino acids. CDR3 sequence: CASSAAWGQETQYF. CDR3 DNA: TGTGCCAGCTCGGCAGCCTGGGGGCAAGAGACCCAGTACTTC.

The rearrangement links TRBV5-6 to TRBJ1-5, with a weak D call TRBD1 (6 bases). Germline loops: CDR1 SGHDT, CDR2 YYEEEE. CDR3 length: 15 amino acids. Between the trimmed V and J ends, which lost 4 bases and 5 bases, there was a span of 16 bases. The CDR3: CASSSYGQPDQPQHF. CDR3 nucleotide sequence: TGTGCCAGCAGCAGCTACGGACAGCCAGATCAGCCCCAGCATTTT.

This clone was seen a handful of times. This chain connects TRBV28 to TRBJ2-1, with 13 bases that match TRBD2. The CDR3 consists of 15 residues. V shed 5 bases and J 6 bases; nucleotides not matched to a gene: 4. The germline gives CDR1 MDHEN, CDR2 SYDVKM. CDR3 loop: CASSQLAGGLNEQFF. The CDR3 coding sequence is TGTGCCAGCAGTCAACTAGCGGGGGGGCTCAATGAGCAGTTCTTC.

CDR3: CASSSRQNEKLFF. CDR3 coding DNA: TGTGCCAGCAGCTCCAGACAGAATGAAAAACTGTTTTTT. The chain uses TRBV5-5 and TRBJ1-4, with D possibly TRBD1 on 5 matching bases. Trimming removed 3 bases at V and 5 bases at J, with 8 bases between. Germline CDR1 reads SGHKS; CDR2 reads YYEKEE (reference sequence). There are 13 residues in the CDR3.

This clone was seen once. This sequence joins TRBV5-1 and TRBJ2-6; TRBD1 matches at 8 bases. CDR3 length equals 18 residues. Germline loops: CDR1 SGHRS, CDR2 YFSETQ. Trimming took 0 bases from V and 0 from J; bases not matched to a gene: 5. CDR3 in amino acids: CASSLASGQGSGANVLTF. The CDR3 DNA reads TGCGCCAGCAGCTTGGCCTCTGGACAGGGCTCTGGGGCCAACGTCCTGACTTTC.

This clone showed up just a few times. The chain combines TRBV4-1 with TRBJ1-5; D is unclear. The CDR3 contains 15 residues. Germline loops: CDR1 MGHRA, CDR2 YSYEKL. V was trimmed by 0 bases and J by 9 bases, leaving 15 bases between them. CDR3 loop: CASSQDGGLSAPQHF. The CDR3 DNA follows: TGCGCCAGCAGCCAAGATGGAGGGCTATCTGCGCCCCAGCATTTT.

CDR3 bases: TGTGCCATCAGTGAAGGAAGGCAGGGGGGGATAAATCAGCCCCAGCATTTT. Translation: CAISEGRQGGINQPQHF. The chain links TRBV10-3 to TRBJ1-5, with 7 nucleotides matching TRBD1. Germline V gene sequence: CDR1 ENHRY, CDR2 SYGVKD. CDR3 length equals 17 residues. V was pared by 3 bases and J by 4 bases, with 12 bases of the junction left unmatched.

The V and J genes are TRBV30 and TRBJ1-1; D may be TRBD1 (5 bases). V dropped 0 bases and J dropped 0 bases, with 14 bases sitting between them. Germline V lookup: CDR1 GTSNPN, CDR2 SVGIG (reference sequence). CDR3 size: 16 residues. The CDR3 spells CAWSVRGGSMNTEAFF. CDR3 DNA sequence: TGTGCCTGGAGTGTACGTGGGGGAAGCATGAACACTGAAGCTTTCTTT.

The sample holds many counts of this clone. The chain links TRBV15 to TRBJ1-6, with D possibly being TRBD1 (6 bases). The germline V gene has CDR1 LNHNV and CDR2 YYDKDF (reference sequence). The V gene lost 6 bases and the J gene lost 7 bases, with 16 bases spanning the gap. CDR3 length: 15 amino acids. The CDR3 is CATRGGAYRNSPLHF. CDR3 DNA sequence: TGTGCCACCAGAGGGGGGGCATATCGGAATTCACCCCTCCACTTT. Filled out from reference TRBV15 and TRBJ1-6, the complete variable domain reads DAMVIQNPRYQVTQFGKPVTLSCSQTLNHNVMYWYQQKSSQAPKLLFHYYDKDFNNEADTPDNFQSRRPNTSFCFLDIRSPGLGDTAMYLCATRGGAYRNSPLHFGNGTRLTVT.

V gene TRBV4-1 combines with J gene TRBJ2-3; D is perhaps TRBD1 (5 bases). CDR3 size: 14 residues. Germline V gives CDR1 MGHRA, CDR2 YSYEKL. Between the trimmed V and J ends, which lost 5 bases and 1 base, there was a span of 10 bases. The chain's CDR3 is CASSITTGTDTQYF. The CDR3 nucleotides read TGCGCCAGCAGCATAACGACAGGCACAGATACGCAGTATTTT.

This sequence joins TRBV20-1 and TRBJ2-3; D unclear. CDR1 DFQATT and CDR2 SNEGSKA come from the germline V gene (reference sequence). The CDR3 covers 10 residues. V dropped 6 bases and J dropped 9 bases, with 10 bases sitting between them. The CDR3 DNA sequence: TGCAGTGCGCCCCTCGGCACGCAGTATTTT. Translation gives CSAPLGTQYF.

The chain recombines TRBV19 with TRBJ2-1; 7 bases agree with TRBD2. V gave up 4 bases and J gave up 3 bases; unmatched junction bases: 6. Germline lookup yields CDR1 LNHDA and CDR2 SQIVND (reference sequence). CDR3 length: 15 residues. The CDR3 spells CASSRPSGNYNEQFF. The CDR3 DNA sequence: TGTGCCAGTAGTAGGCCTAGCGGAAACTACAATGAGCAGTTCTTC.

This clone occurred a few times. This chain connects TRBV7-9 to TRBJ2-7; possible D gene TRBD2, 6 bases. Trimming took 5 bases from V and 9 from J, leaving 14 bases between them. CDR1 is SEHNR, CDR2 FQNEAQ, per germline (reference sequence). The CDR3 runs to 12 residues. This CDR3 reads CASSPGGERQYF. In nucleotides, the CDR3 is TGTGCCAGCAGCCCAGGCGGGGAGAGGCAGTACTTC.

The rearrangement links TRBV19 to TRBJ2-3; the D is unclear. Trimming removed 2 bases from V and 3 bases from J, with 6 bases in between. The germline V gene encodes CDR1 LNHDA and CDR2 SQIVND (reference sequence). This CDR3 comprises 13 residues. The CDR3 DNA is TGTGCCAGTAGTATAATGCGGACAGATACGCAGTATTTT. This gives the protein CASSIMRTDTQYF.

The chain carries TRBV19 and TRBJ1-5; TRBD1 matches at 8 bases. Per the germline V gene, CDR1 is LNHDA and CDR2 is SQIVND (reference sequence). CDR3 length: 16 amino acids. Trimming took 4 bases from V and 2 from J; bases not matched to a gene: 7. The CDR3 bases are TGTGCCAGTAGTACGAACCCGGGACAGGGCAATCAGCCCCAGCATTTT. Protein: CASSTNPGQGNQPQHF.

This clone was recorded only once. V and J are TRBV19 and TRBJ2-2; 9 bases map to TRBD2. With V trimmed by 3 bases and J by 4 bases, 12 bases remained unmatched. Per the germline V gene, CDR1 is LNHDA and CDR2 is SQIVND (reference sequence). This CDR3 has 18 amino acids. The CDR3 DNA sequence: TGTGCCAGTAGTATCCTAAGGGCGGGAGGGCCGGTCACCGGGGAGCTGTTTTTT. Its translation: CASSILRAGGPVTGELFF.

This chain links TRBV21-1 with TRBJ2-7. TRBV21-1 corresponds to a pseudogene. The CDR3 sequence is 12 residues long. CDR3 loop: CASSGGRVGTYV. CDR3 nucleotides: TGTGCCAGCAGCGGTGGAAGGGTAGGTACGTACGTC.

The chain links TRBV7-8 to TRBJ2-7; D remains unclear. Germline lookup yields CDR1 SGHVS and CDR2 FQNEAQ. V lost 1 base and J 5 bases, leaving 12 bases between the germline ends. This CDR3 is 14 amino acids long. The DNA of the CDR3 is TGTGCCAGCAGCTTAGGCTGGACCCACCACGAGCAGTACGTC. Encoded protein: CASSLGWTHHEQYV.

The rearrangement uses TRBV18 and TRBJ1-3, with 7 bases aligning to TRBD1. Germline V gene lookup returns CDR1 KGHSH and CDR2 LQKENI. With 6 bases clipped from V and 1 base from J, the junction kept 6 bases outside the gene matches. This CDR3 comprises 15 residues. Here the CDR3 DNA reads TGTGCCAGCTCGCCTGGACAGGAATCTGGAAACACCATATATTTT. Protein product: CASSPGQESGNTIYF.

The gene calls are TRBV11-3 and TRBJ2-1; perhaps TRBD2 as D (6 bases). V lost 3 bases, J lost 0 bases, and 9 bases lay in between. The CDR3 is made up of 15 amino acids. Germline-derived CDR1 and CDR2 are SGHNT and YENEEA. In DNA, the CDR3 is TGTGCCAGCAGCTTTGGCGGGGTCTCCTACAATGAGCAGTTCTTC. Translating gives CASSFGGVSYNEQFF.